This is a list of T cell receptor beta chains from one sample in a study of T-cell memory formation after mild COVID-19. TCRdb itself ran the 5' RACE reads through MiXCR, one entry per CDR3 protein. The data show 350,000 or so distinct CDR3 sequences, 10% to 15% seen once. Sequenced material: PBMCs or a T cell subset sorted from them (not recorded which). All receptors come from a man between 18 and 35 years old who had mild COVID-19 (a few samples of this study predate the infection). Cell type and time point are not known. Each CDR3 is given with its conserved first and last residue. Each record gives: V gene, J gene, clone size, D gene, CDR3 protein, CDR3 DNA. A D gene is named only where the DNA matches it firmly. Clone size, where shown, is once, few, many, or a class for clones that have expanded.

V: TRBV12-3/TRBV12-4
J: TRBJ2-5
size: few
D: TRBD1
CDR3: CASSFRPGGIGETQYF
DNA: TGTGCCAGCAGTTTTAGACCAGGGGGTATCGGAGAGACCCAGTACTTC

V: TRBV4-1
J: TRBJ2-3
size: many
D: -
CDR3: CASSQESAPSTDTQYF
DNA: TGCGCCAGCAGCCAAGAGTCAGCCCCTAGCACAGATACGCAGTATTTT

V: TRBV7-2
J: TRBJ1-5
size: few
D: -
CDR3: CASSLVPPTSADSRNQPQHF
DNA: TGTGCCAGCAGCTTAGTTCCCCCGACGAGCGCTGACAGTCGCAATCAGCCCCAGCATTTT

V: TRBV12-3/TRBV12-4
J: TRBJ1-1
size: few
D: TRBD1
CDR3: CASSPQQGAKAFF
DNA: TGTGCCAGCAGTCCTCAACAGGGGGCGAAGGCTTTCTTT

V: TRBV27
J: TRBJ1-1
size: few
D: -
CDR3: CASSLLLKGTEAFF
DNA: TGTGCCAGCAGTTTACTCCTAAAGGGCACTGAAGCTTTCTTT

V: TRBV7-9
J: TRBJ1-5
size: -
D: -
CDR3: CASRGGDSNQPQHF
DNA: TGTGCCAGCAGGGGTGGAGATAGCAATCAGCCCCAGCATTTT

V: TRBV9
J: TRBJ1-4
size: -
D: -
CDR3: CASSPSAQNEKLFF
DNA: TGTGCCAGCAGCCCGTCAGCCCAGAATGAAAAACTGTTTTTT

V: TRBV29-1
J: TRBJ1-4
size: few
D: -
CDR3: CSERGERQKLFF
DNA: TGCAGCGAACGGGGCGAGCGACAAAAACTGTTTTTT

V: TRBV2
J: TRBJ2-5
size: -
D: -
CDR3: CASSDGPPQETQYF
DNA: TGTGCCAGCAGTGACGGGCCTCCTCAAGAGACCCAGTACTTC

V: TRBV12-3/TRBV12-4
J: TRBJ2-3
size: few
D: -
CDR3: CASSFSVATDTQYF
DNA: TGTGCCAGCAGTTTTTCGGTAGCCACAGATACGCAGTATTTT

V: TRBV27
J: TRBJ2-1
size: few
D: -
CDR3: CASRRDNSYNEQFF
DNA: TGTGCCAGCCGCAGAGACAACTCCTACAATGAGCAGTTCTTC

V: TRBV2
J: TRBJ2-7
size: many
D: TRBD1
CDR3: CASTGTGGRYEQYF
DNA: TGTGCCAGCACTGGGACAGGGGGAAGGTACGAGCAGTACTTC

V: TRBV4-1
J: TRBJ1-2
size: few
D: -
CDR3: CASSQEDLGYTF
DNA: TGCGCCAGCAGCCAAGAGGACCTGGGCTACACCTTC

V: TRBV9
J: TRBJ1-1
size: few
D: -
CDR3: CASSVVPGGTEAFF
DNA: TGTGCCAGCAGCGTAGTCCCCGGGGGCACTGAAGCTTTCTTT

V: TRBV6-4
J: TRBJ2-3
size: -
D: -
CDR3: CASKAEEYRDTQYF
DNA: TGTGCCAGCAAAGCTGAAGAGTACAGAGATACGCAGTATTTT

V: TRBV4-3
J: TRBJ2-5
size: many
D: -
CDR3: CASSQGTYQETQYF
DNA: TGCGCCAGCAGCCAAGGGACTTACCAAGAGACCCAGTACTTC

V: TRBV5-1
J: TRBJ1-1
size: few
D: -
CDR3: CASSLTPDATEAFF
DNA: TGCGCCAGCAGCTTAACACCTGATGCCACTGAAGCTTTCTTT

V: TRBV29-1
J: TRBJ2-3
size: -
D: -
CDR3: CSVEVYASTDTQYF
DNA: TGCAGCGTTGAAGTTTATGCCAGCACAGATACGCAGTATTTT

V: TRBV12-3/TRBV12-4
J: TRBJ1-4
size: -
D: TRBD1
CDR3: CASSSRDREGEKLFF
DNA: TGTGCCAGCAGTTCCCGGGACAGGGAAGGTGAAAAACTGTTTTTT

V: TRBV19
J: TRBJ2-7
size: -
D: -
CDR3: CARRGRLTYEQYF
DNA: TGTGCGCGCCGGGGGCGTCTTACCTACGAGCAGTACTTC

V: TRBV5-1
J: TRBJ1-6
size: -
D: TRBD1
CDR3: CASSDGQGNSYNSPLHF
DNA: TGCGCCAGCAGCGACGGACAGGGGAACTCCTATAATTCACCCCTCCACTTT

V: TRBV5-1
J: TRBJ2-1
size: -
D: TRBD2
CDR3: CASSLSGGAFDEQFF
DNA: TGCGCCAGCAGCCTTAGCGGGGGGGCCTTCGATGAGCAGTTCTTC

V: TRBV18
J: TRBJ2-7
size: -
D: -
CDR3: CASSPDRTTYEQYF
DNA: TGTGCCAGCTCACCCGACAGGACCACCTACGAGCAGTACTTC

V: TRBV4-2
J: TRBJ2-7
size: -
D: -
CDR3: CASSPSWTVITYEQYF
DNA: TGTGCCAGCAGCCCATCCTGGACAGTAATCACCTACGAGCAGTACTTC

V: TRBV9
J: TRBJ1-3
size: -
D: TRBD1
CDR3: CASSAQGAAGNTIYF
DNA: TGTGCCAGCAGCGCGCAGGGGGCGGCGGGAAACACCATATATTTT

V: TRBV12-3/TRBV12-4
J: TRBJ1-5
size: few
D: -
CDR3: CASSTQGRGNQPQHF
DNA: TGTGCCAGCAGTACCCAGGGGAGAGGCAATCAGCCCCAGCATTTT

V: TRBV20-1
J: TRBJ1-1
size: few
D: -
CDR3: CSAPRQIGSREAFF
DNA: TGCAGTGCTCCTAGACAGATTGGGAGCAGGGAAGCTTTCTTT

V: TRBV7-2
J: TRBJ2-7
size: -
D: TRBD2
CDR3: CASSRDLAGGEYEQYF
DNA: TGTGCCAGCAGCCGAGATCTAGCGGGGGGAGAATACGAGCAGTACTTC

V: TRBV2
J: TRBJ1-5
size: -
D: -
CDR3: CASSEQGVSQPQHF
DNA: TGTGCCAGCAGTGAACAAGGAGTGAGCCAGCCCCAGCATTTT

V: TRBV4-1
J: TRBJ1-1
size: few
D: -
CDR3: CASSPREGTNTEAFF
DNA: TGCGCCAGCAGCCCGCGCGAGGGCACGAACACTGAAGCTTTCTTT

V: TRBV27
J: TRBJ2-1
size: few
D: TRBD1
CDR3: CASSSRRAVKGAPYLSYNEQFF
DNA: TGTGCCAGCAGTTCCCGCCGGGCGGTTAAGGGGGCTCCCTATCTCTCCTACAATGAGCAGTTCTTC

V: TRBV7-3
J: TRBJ1-1
size: -
D: -
CDR3: CASSLYRVSTEAFF
DNA: TGTGCCAGCAGCTTATACAGGGTGAGCACTGAAGCTTTCTTT

V: TRBV5-4
J: TRBJ2-5
size: few
D: -
CDR3: CASSVKLAETQYF
DNA: TGTGCCAGCAGCGTTAAACTGGCAGAGACCCAGTACTTC

V: TRBV12-3/TRBV12-4
J: TRBJ2-2
size: few
D: TRBD1
CDR3: CASRDRASGTGELFF
DNA: TGTGCCAGCAGGGACAGGGCCTCAGGAACCGGGGAGCTGTTTTTT

V: TRBV24-1
J: TRBJ2-1
size: -
D: TRBD2
CDR3: CATSDGRRGDEQFF
DNA: TGTGCCACCAGTGATGGGAGGCGGGGGGATGAGCAGTTCTTC

V: TRBV7-2
J: TRBJ1-2
size: -
D: -
CDR3: CASSLSGGTGNGYTF
DNA: TGTGCCAGCAGCTTATCGGGGGGAACAGGGAATGGCTACACCTTC

V: TRBV4-2
J: TRBJ2-3
size: many
D: TRBD2
CDR3: CASSQLADPSTDTQYF
DNA: TGTGCCAGCAGCCAACTAGCGGACCCTAGCACAGATACGCAGTATTTT

V: TRBV7-9
J: TRBJ1-6
size: few
D: -
CDR3: CASSWGGQGPLHF
DNA: TGTGCCAGCAGCTGGGGGGGGCAGGGACCCCTCCACTTT

V: TRBV5-1
J: TRBJ1-2
size: few
D: TRBD1
CDR3: CASSLVDRRTNYGYTF
DNA: TGCGCCAGCAGCTTAGTGGACAGGAGGACTAACTATGGCTACACCTTC

V: TRBV12-3/TRBV12-4
J: TRBJ2-7
size: -
D: -
CDR3: CASSLATPTLGEQYF
DNA: TGTGCCAGCAGTTTGGCGACACCGACTCTGGGCGAGCAGTACTTC

V: TRBV20-1
J: TRBJ1-6
size: few
D: TRBD1
CDR3: CSARARGTGLTSPLHF
DNA: TGCAGTGCTAGAGCAAGGGGGACAGGGTTGACTTCACCCCTCCACTTT

V: TRBV24-1
J: TRBJ2-3
size: -
D: TRBD1
CDR3: CATSDWGRTGTGSTDTHYF
DNA: TGTGCCACCAGTGATTGGGGGCGAACCGGGACAGGGAGCACAGATACGCACTATTTT

V: TRBV3-1
J: TRBJ1-6
size: -
D: -
CDR3: CASSQDHPGENSPLHF
DNA: TGTGCCAGCAGCCAAGATCATCCAGGGGAGAATTCACCCCTCCACTTT

V: TRBV20-1
J: TRBJ1-1
size: few
D: TRBD1
CDR3: CSARQGAIGIEAFF
DNA: TGCAGTGCTAGACAGGGGGCGATTGGAATCGAAGCTTTCTTT

V: TRBV12-3/TRBV12-4
J: TRBJ2-5
size: -
D: TRBD2
CDR3: CASSPKERGTRETQYF
DNA: TGTGCCAGCAGTCCCAAGGAGCGGGGGACGAGAGAGACCCAGTACTTC

V: TRBV12-3/TRBV12-4
J: TRBJ1-5
size: -
D: -
CDR3: CASSFGVGYSNQPQHF
DNA: TGTGCCAGCAGTTTCGGGGTCGGGTATAGCAATCAGCCCCAGCATTTT

V: TRBV7-9
J: TRBJ2-4
size: few
D: -
CDR3: CASSARQKNIQYF
DNA: TGTGCCAGCAGCGCTAGACAGAAAAACATTCAGTACTTC

V: TRBV12-3/TRBV12-4
J: TRBJ1-3
size: few
D: -
CDR3: CASTPLVVDPGRHGNTIYF
DNA: TGTGCCAGCACCCCCCTCGTCGTGGATCCGGGACGACACGGAAACACCATATATTTT

V: TRBV5-1
J: TRBJ1-5
size: few
D: TRBD1
CDR3: CASSIGTGGNQPQHF
DNA: TGCGCCAGCAGCATAGGGACAGGGGGAAATCAGCCCCAGCATTTT

V: TRBV24-1
J: TRBJ1-3
size: -
D: -
CDR3: CATSISGNTIYF
DNA: TGTGCCACGTCGATCTCTGGAAACACCATATATTTT

V: TRBV6-5
J: TRBJ2-7
size: -
D: -
CDR3: CASSYHALFRREQYF
DNA: TGTGCCAGCAGTTACCACGCCCTTTTCCGACGCGAGCAGTACTTC

V: TRBV12-3/TRBV12-4
J: TRBJ2-3
size: many
D: TRBD2
CDR3: CASSPRLAGGDTQYF
DNA: TGTGCCAGCAGTCCTCGACTAGCGGGGGGAGATACGCAGTATTTT

V: TRBV12-3/TRBV12-4
J: TRBJ2-1
size: many
D: -
CDR3: CASSLRLEQFF
DNA: TGTGCCAGCAGTTTACGCCTCGAGCAGTTCTTC

V: TRBV12-3/TRBV12-4
J: TRBJ2-5
size: -
D: -
CDR3: CASSLRGSPQETQYF
DNA: TGTGCCAGCAGTTTAAGGGGGTCCCCCCAAGAGACCCAGTACTTC

V: TRBV5-1
J: TRBJ2-3
size: -
D: TRBD2
CDR3: CASSFDRGGGNTQYF
DNA: TGCGCCAGCAGCTTCGACCGGGGGGGCGGGAATACGCAGTATTTT

V: TRBV7-3
J: TRBJ2-5
size: few
D: -
CDR3: CASSRTGGGRETQYF
DNA: TGTGCCAGCAGCCGAACTGGAGGGGGCCGGGAGACCCAGTACTTC

V: TRBV5-1
J: TRBJ2-1
size: many
D: TRBD1
CDR3: CASSQGQGYNEQFF
DNA: TGCGCCAGCAGCCAGGGACAGGGTTACAATGAGCAGTTCTTC

V: TRBV5-1
J: TRBJ2-1
size: few
D: -
CDR3: CASSLNPRSNEQFF
DNA: TGCGCCAGCAGCTTGAACCCACGGAGCAATGAGCAGTTCTTC

V: TRBV18
J: TRBJ2-5
size: few
D: TRBD1
CDR3: CASSPWQGEETQYF
DNA: TGTGCCAGCTCACCATGGCAGGGGGAAGAGACCCAGTACTTC